This entry lists 26 T cell receptor beta chains sequenced from one sample in a study of identical twins. TCRdb redid the calling of the 5' RACE reads with MiXCR, one entry per CDR3 protein. Here the sample spans hundreds of thousands of distinct CDR3 sequences, 9% to 15% being singletons. The sample also formed part of further work on yellow fever vaccine responses in identical twins.

Material: PBMCs. These receptors were obtained from a woman aged 18-30 years in good health.

This clonotype occurred many times. The CDR3 nucleotides read TGCAGCGTGGAATTTCTAGCGTCGGGCACAGATACGCAGTATTTT. Translating gives CSVEFLASGTDTQYF. The chain joins TRBV29-1 to TRBJ2-3, with D perhaps matching TRBD2 (6 bases). V was cut by 6 bases and J by 1 base, with 17 bases left in between. The CDR3 consists of 15 residues. CDR1 SQVTM and CDR2 ANQGSEA come from the germline V gene.

Many counts were recorded for this clonotype. The chain couples TRBV19 to TRBJ2-7; 9 bases align to TRBD1. This CDR3 is built from 15 residues. The germline V gene has CDR1 LNHDA and CDR2 SQIVND (reference sequence). Unmatched junction bases numbered 5, after V lost 5 bases and J lost 0 bases. CDR3 nucleotides: TGTGCCAGTAGTCCCGGGACAGGGTCCTCCTACGAGCAGTACTTC. It translates to CASSPGTGSSYEQYF.

The chain carries TRBV2 and TRBJ2-5; 10 nucleotides match TRBD2. CDR1 is SNHLY and CDR2 is FYNNEI in the germline V gene. CDR3 length: 18 amino acids. V shed 6 bases and J 2 bases; nucleotides not matched to a gene: 15. The CDR3 DNA sequence: TGTGCCAGCAGATGGGCTAGCGGGAGTTTGGAAGGGCAAGAGACCCAGTACTTC. It translates to CASRWASGSLEGQETQYF.

This clonotype was seen more than once but under ten times. The rearrangement uses TRBV9 and TRBJ2-1; 8 bases map to TRBD1. This CDR3 comprises 16 residues. The V gene's germline CDR1 is SGDLS and CDR2 YYNGEE. The V gene end was trimmed by 4 bases and the J gene end by 1 base; junction bases not matched to a gene: 7. CDR3 in amino acids: CASSPRTGNSYNEQFF. CDR3 nucleotide sequence: TGTGCCAGCAGCCCGAGGACAGGGAATTCCTACAATGAGCAGTTCTTC.

This clonotype came up many times. This chain joins TRBV7-9 and TRBJ2-7; 7 bases line up with TRBD1. Germline CDR1 is SEHNR and CDR2 is FQNEAQ (reference sequence). J lost 6 bases, V lost 5 bases, and 4 bases had no gene match. CDR3 size: 12 residues. The CDR3 region is CASSRQGLEQYF. In DNA, the CDR3 is TGTGCCAGCAGCCGACAGGGCCTCGAGCAGTACTTC.

This chain links TRBV2 with TRBJ2-1; no reliable D call. The CDR3 has 14 amino acids. Germline V lookup: CDR1 SNHLY, CDR2 FYNNEI. V was pared by 3 bases and J by 6 bases, with 12 bases between. The CDR3 here is CASSDSSQSNEQFF. CDR3 nucleotides: TGTGCCAGCAGTGATAGTTCCCAAAGCAATGAGCAGTTCTTC. Using reference TRBV2 and TRBJ2-1 for the parts outside the CDR3, the full variable domain is EPEVTQTPSHQVTQMGQEVILRCVPISNHLYFYWYRQILGQKVEFLVSFYNNEISEKSEIFDDQFSVERPDGSNFTLKIRSTKLEDSAMYFCASSDSSQSNEQFFGPGTRLTVL.

This clonotype appeared many times. The chain employs TRBV5-1 and TRBJ2-1; 12 positions match TRBD2. Germline lookup yields CDR1 SGHRS and CDR2 YFSETQ. The V gene end was trimmed by 3 bases and the J gene end by 7 bases; junction bases not matched to a gene: 14. The length of the CDR3 is 18 residues. CDR3 loop: CASSSSKLTSGGFNEQFF. DNA for the CDR3: TGCGCCAGCAGCTCATCAAAGTTGACTAGCGGGGGTTTTAATGAGCAGTTCTTC.

This clonotype was counted ten times or more. The chain has TRBV15 and TRBJ1-4, with D unresolved. Trimming removed 0 bases at V and 7 bases at J, with 15 bases between. Germline V gene lookup returns CDR1 LNHNV and CDR2 YYDKDF (reference sequence). This CDR3 spans 16 amino acids. CDR3: CATSRDKHLPLEKLFF. The CDR3 DNA reads TGTGCCACCAGCAGAGATAAGCACCTACCCCTTGAAAAACTGTTTTTT.

The V and J genes are TRBV7-9 and TRBJ2-7; 11 bases map to TRBD2. V lost 4 bases, J lost 0 bases, and 5 bases stayed unmatched. This CDR3 has 16 amino acids. Germline V gene data show CDR1 as SEHNR and CDR2 as FQNEAQ (reference sequence). CDR3 region: CASSSKLAGGSYEQYF. DNA for the CDR3: TGTGCCAGCAGCTCGAAGCTAGCGGGAGGCTCCTACGAGCAGTACTTC.

V gene TRBV6-5 combines with J gene TRBJ2-3, with D possibly TRBD2 on 6 matching bases. V was pared by 2 bases and J by 0 bases, with 15 bases between. The germline V gene encodes CDR1 MNHEY and CDR2 SVGAGI. The CDR3 loop spans 17 amino acids. The CDR3 DNA reads as TGTGCCAGCAGTTACGTTCGGGGTAGCGGAAGCACAGATACGCAGTATTTT. Its translation is CASSYVRGSGSTDTQYF.

This chain uses TRBV20-1 with TRBJ1-5; D is unresolved. V lost 3 bases and J lost 0, with 12 bases in between. Germline CDR1 DFQATT, CDR2 SNEGSKA (reference sequence). This CDR3 is 15 amino acids long. As DNA, the CDR3 is TGCAGTGCTAGCAGTCAGTTGTCTAGCAATCAGCCCCAGCATTTT. Its translation is CSASSQLSSNQPQHF.

The rearrangement uses TRBV10-2 and TRBJ1-6; D is unclear. The CDR3 has 18 amino acids. Germline V lookup: CDR1 WSHSY, CDR2 SAAADI. With 2 bases removed from V and 0 bases from J, the gap between germline ends came to 14 bases. The CDR3 sequence is CASSEPTAPSSYNSPLHF. As DNA, the CDR3 is TGCGCCAGCAGTGAGCCCACCGCCCCTAGCTCCTATAATTCACCCCTCCACTTT.

The V and J genes are TRBV21-1 and TRBJ2-2; TRBD2, the D gene given by the table, was not confirmed from the DNA. TRBV21-1 is an annotated pseudogene. The CDR3 has 18 residues. CDR3 nucleotides: TGTGCCAGCAGCAAAGACGGGCCACAGCGGGAGGACACCGGGGAGCTGTTTTTT. As protein: CASSKDGPQREDTGELFF.

Many counts were recorded for this clonotype. The chain combines TRBV15 with TRBJ2-1; the match to TRBD2 covers 9 bases. CDR3 length equals 17 residues. Trimming took 1 base from V and 3 from J; bases not matched to a gene: 7. Germline CDR1 reads LNHNV; CDR2 reads YYDKDF (reference sequence). The DNA for the CDR3 is TGTGCCACCAGCAGAGGGGTTGGAGCGGGAGGCTACAATGAGCAGTTCTTC. The encoded protein is CATSRGVGAGGYNEQFF.

The gene calls are TRBV12-3 or TRBV12-4 and TRBJ1-1; D is possibly TRBD1 (5 bases). V was trimmed by 5 bases and J by 1 base, leaving 14 bases between them. This CDR3 contains 15 residues. CDR3 DNA sequence: TGTGCCAGCAGTGTCCGTGGACATTCGAACACTGAAGCTTTCTTT. This encodes CASSVRGHSNTEAFF.

The sample holds a few counts of this clonotype. The chain combines TRBV12-3 or TRBV12-4 with TRBJ2-7, with D perhaps matching TRBD2 (6 bases). The CDR3 totals 14 residues. The ends were cut back, 6 bases at V and 4 bases at J, with 16 bases in the middle. The CDR3 loop is CASSPSTGVYEQYF. CDR3 nucleotides: TGTGCCAGCAGCCCCTCGACGGGAGTTTACGAGCAGTACTTC.

V gene TRBV7-8 combines with J gene TRBJ1-1; D might be TRBD1 (6 bases). The germline V gene has CDR1 SGHVS and CDR2 FQNEAQ. The ends were cut back, 1 base at V and 14 bases at J, with 20 bases in the middle. The CDR3 has 14 residues. The CDR3 loop is CASSLEPGHLIGFF. The CDR3 coding sequence is TGTGCCAGCAGCTTAGAGCCGGGACACTTAATTGGGTTCTTT.

This clonotype was found many times. V is TRBV12-3 or TRBV12-4 and J is TRBJ2-3, with a possible D match to TRBD2 (5 bases). Trimming took 1 base from V and 2 from J, leaving 13 bases between them. CDR3 length: 16 residues. CDR3 loop: CASSLGASPTTDTQYF. CDR3 sequence (DNA): TGTGCCAGCAGTTTAGGGGCTAGCCCCACCACAGATACGCAGTATTTT.

The J gene is TRBJ1-6, the V gene TRBV7-6; D unresolved. CDR3 length equals 15 residues. Trimming removed 5 bases from V and 3 bases from J, with 11 bases in between. The germline V gene has CDR1 SGHVS and CDR2 FNYEAQ. Here the CDR3 reads CASSPGWDYNSPLHF. CDR3 DNA: TGTGCCAGCAGCCCCGGGTGGGACTATAATTCACCCCTCCACTTT. Together with reference TRBV7-6 and TRBJ1-6, the CDR3 gives the full variable domain: GAGVSQSPRYKVTKRGQDVALRCDPISGHVSLYWYRQALGQGPEFLTYFNYEAQQDKSGLPNDRFSAERPEGSISTLTIQRTEQRDSAMYRCASSPGWDYNSPLHFGNGTRLTVT.

The table lists this clonotype with many counts. The chain has TRBV3-1 and TRBJ2-3, with D hard to call. Trimming removed 1 base at V and 4 bases at J, with 12 bases between. CDR3 size: 15 residues. Germline assignment: CDR1 LGHDT and CDR2 YNNKEL (reference sequence). CDR3 nucleotide sequence: TGTGCCAGCAGCCAAGTCCTTGGGATTGCAGATACGCAGTATTTT. Protein sequence: CASSQVLGIADTQYF.

This chain joins TRBV6-2 or TRBV6-3 and TRBJ2-3; the match to TRBD2 covers 14 bases. V gave up 6 bases and J gave up 4 bases; unmatched junction bases: 9. From germline, CDR1 is MNHEY and CDR2 SVGEGT. CDR3 size: 17 residues. The CDR3 loop is CASSRPGLAGASDTQYF. The DNA of the CDR3 is TGTGCCAGCAGCCGGCCGGGACTAGCGGGGGCCTCAGATACGCAGTATTTT.

This sequence joins TRBV9 and TRBJ2-6; the D gene could be TRBD1 or TRBD2 (5 bases each). The germline V and J ends were trimmed by 0 bases and 0 bases, with 13 bases remaining between them. Germline-derived CDR1 and CDR2 are SGDLS and YYNGEE. This CDR3 spans 18 amino acids. CDR3 in DNA: TGTGCCAGCAGCGTAGGTCCAGGGACGTTCTCTGGGGCCAACGTCCTGACTTTC. Protein sequence: CASSVGPGTFSGANVLTF.

The V and J genes are TRBV4-1 and TRBJ2-2; TRBD2 aligns across 13 bases. Trimming took 1 base from V and 6 from J; bases not matched to a gene: 2. Germline-derived CDR1 and CDR2 are MGHRA and YSYEKL. This CDR3 has 16 amino acids. CDR3 protein: CASSQATSGRAGELFF. The CDR3 DNA is TGCGCCAGCAGCCAAGCCACTAGCGGGAGGGCCGGGGAGCTGTTTTTT.

The table lists this clonotype with many counts. The rearrangement links TRBV24-1 to TRBJ2-5; D gene uncertain. CDR3 size: 16 residues. Per the germline V gene, CDR1 is KGHDR and CDR2 is SFDVKD. The ends were cut back, 1 base at V and 1 base at J, with 12 bases in the middle. As DNA, the CDR3 is TGTGCCACCAGTGATTTTTCCCAGGCAGCCCAAGAGACCCAGTACTTC. As protein: CATSDFSQAAQETQYF.

This clonotype was seen only a few times. This sequence joins TRBV2 and TRBJ2-1; no definite D call. The CDR3 loop spans 16 amino acids. CDR1 and CDR2 (germline): SNHLY, FYNNEI. V was pared by 7 bases and J by 0 bases, with 16 bases between. The CDR3 region is CASTNTLTSSYNEQFF. Written as DNA, the CDR3 is TGTGCCAGCACCAACACACTAACCAGCTCCTACAATGAGCAGTTCTTC.

There are many counts of this clonotype. V is TRBV4-1 and J is TRBJ2-1; the match to TRBD1 covers 9 bases. The CDR3 is 16 amino acids. Germline CDR1 reads MGHRA; CDR2 reads YSYEKL. V trimming: 4 bases; J trimming: 6 bases; junction bases outside the gene matches: 10. The CDR3 sequence: CASSLVRDRAPNEQFF. The CDR3 nucleotides are TGCGCCAGCAGCCTCGTCCGGGACAGGGCCCCCAATGAGCAGTTCTTC.